This T cell receptor beta chain was documented in a study of shared clonotypes between healthy human individuals (dated by TCRdb to 2020 to 2022). Turning to the overall study: A couple of women and three men aged 18 to 49 years were included in the cohort. Each donor's leukapheresis produced roughly between roughly 0.9 and 8.9 billion PBMCs. To increase sequencing depth and limit assay-specific biases, different laboratories used diverse techniques to prepare libraries and sequence TCR repertoires. Blood TCR repertoires of about 5 healthy adults were deeply sequenced to estimate repertoire size and the extent of clonotype sharing between individuals. The research as a whole found: Sampling was restricted to blood, and TCR repertoires in tissue are likely to differ from TCR repertoires in blood. The small number of donors limited the genetic and exposure-history diversity represented. Pairwise subsampling indicated that sequencing depth was expected to affect the degree of clonotype sharing among donors.

In regard to this clone: The specificity of this receptor is unknown. No qualities accompany the bases; no much larger clone lies one base away.

From the cysteine up to the phenylalanine, the CDR3 has a length of 14 residues. The only DNA kept is the CDR3, 42 bases in frame from the first base. For CDR1 and CDR2, the germline V gene (reference sequence) lists LNHDA and SQIVND. V loses 3 bases of germline sequence and J loses 2 bases, and the interval between the two ends is 10 bases. The donors were healthy, HIV-negative adults with no recently reported acute infections or vaccinations. Only Caucasian adults living in Nashville, Tennessee, USA were represented among the donors. For unsorted samples, 96 million or so PBMCs were counted, and genomic DNA was extracted using the QIAamp DNA Blood Mini kit. Blood was collected by leukapheresis, and PBMCs were isolated by Ficoll-Histopaque density gradient centrifugation and then cryopreserved in liquid nitrogen vapor phase. Using the deep immunoSEQ assay, multiplex PCR amplified TCR CDR3 regions from genomic DNA. Extracted genomic DNA from each cell subset was distributed evenly across all wells of several immunoSEQ 96-well plates, and each plate was treated as a replicate. For unsorted PBMC, each replicate PCR was loaded with approximately 300 ng genomic DNA, equivalent to about 30,000 T cell genomes. Ten immunoSEQ deep assay plates were used to sequence the unsorted PBMC genomic DNA. Purified libraries were quantified with a Qubit 3.0 fluorometer, sized on a Bioanalyzer 2100, and re-quantified with the KAPA Library Quantification kit. A separate single-read 150-cycle Illumina NextSeq 550 flow cell was used to sequence each immunoSEQ 96-well plate. For the original study's pipeline: Because only junctional sequences without quality scores were contained in the immunoSEQ output, filtering matching that applied to full-length reads could not be performed. Sequences were annotated with PyIR, a Python wrapper for IgBLAST v1.9, using IMGT germline references to assign V/J genes and CDR3. Reads were removed for weak V/J assignments (E-value above 1e-6), missing CDR3, stop codons, out-of-frame junctions, or ambiguous translated residues. V3J clonotypes were defined as sequences sharing an identical inferred V gene, J gene, and CDR3 amino acid sequence. The percentage overlap between two repertoires was calculated by dividing the number of shared unique clonotypes by the size of the smaller repertoire. Repertoire richness was assessed with RTK rarefaction, the Chao1 estimator, and Recon v2.1 estimates of unobserved clonotypes. Entries here come from immuneACCESS through TCRdb and include only in-frame sequences with V and J called. Some clones fail to appear in such tables; in the studies checked, an unresolved V gene covers under half of the shortfall, and the cause of the remainder is unknown. The V and J calls and the clone size are those of that table, but D and trimming were determined from the DNA. This sample is represented by about 480,000 clones; 75% to 80% of them were singletons. Jointly, the top ten make up around 12% of the sample.

Sequenced: PBMCs. This clonotype was sampled from a woman aged 35 to 49 in good health. Some clones in this sample may be carry-over from other donors' samples. The chain is encoded by TRBV19 joined to TRBJ2-5, and perhaps TRBD2 as D gene, on 6 matching bases. This receptor carries the CDR3 CASSIVSGQETQYF. The nucleotide sequence reads as follows: TGTGCCAGTAGTATTGTTAGCGGACAAGAGACCCAGTACTTC.